The clone carrying this T cell receptor (beta chain) was detected only a few times. Antigen unknown. Germline V gives CDR1 MGHRA, CDR2 YSYEKL. The V gene lost 5 bases and the J gene lost 2 bases, with 4 bases spanning the gap. This CDR3 spans 11 amino acids. The naive CD8 subset, CD45RO-negative cells positively selected for CCR7, excluded terminally differentiated effector memory CD45RA+ cells. This sample stems from a study of shared clonotypes between healthy human individuals. Study-wide findings and caveats: Clonotypes that were shared across a handful of donors made up roughly 5% of naive CD4 clonotypes.

Some clones are missing from TCRdb's copy, which holds only in-frame ones; the method was immunoSEQ multiplex PCR. The data show under 2,000,000 clones, approximately 94% seen once. The sample taken for sequencing was naive CD8+ T cells sorted from blood. This receptor was taken from a man aged 18 to 30 in good health. The chain combines TRBV4-1 with TRBJ2-7; D unresolved. The CDR3 here is CASSGTYEQYF. DNA of the CDR3: TGCGCCAGCAGCGGGACCTACGAGCAGTACTTC.